Each of the 29 T cell receptor beta chains below was sequenced from the same sample in a study of T-cell memory formation after mild COVID-19. TCRdb redid the calling of the 5' RACE reads with MiXCR, one entry per CDR3 protein. Of under 200,000 distinct CDR3 sequences in the sample, 31% were seen once. Input material: PBMCs or a T cell subset sorted from them (not recorded which). These receptors were collected from an adult woman who had mild COVID-19 (a few samples of this study predate the infection). Cell type and time point are not known.

The CDR3 region is CASSQDGAGEDNEQFF. CDR3 nucleotide sequence: TGCGCCAGCAGCCAAGACGGGGCAGGGGAGGACAATGAGCAGTTCTTC. The chain has TRBV4-3 and TRBJ2-1; D possibly uses TRBD1 or TRBD2 (6 bases each). V dropped 0 bases and J dropped 5 bases, with 14 bases sitting between them. CDR1 LGHNA and CDR2 YSLEER come from the germline V gene. There are 16 residues in the CDR3.

This clonotype has a handful of counts. The V and J genes are TRBV24-1 and TRBJ2-1; 7 bases align to TRBD1. V gave up 4 bases and J gave up 4 bases; unmatched junction bases: 18. The CDR3 covers 19 residues. CDR1 KGHDR and CDR2 SFDVKD come from the germline V gene. CDR3 in DNA: TGTGCCACCAGTGACCCTACAGGGGCCCAAACCCCTTCTTACAATGAGCAGTTCTTC. Protein: CATSDPTGAQTPSYNEQFF.

The rearrangement links TRBV7-2 to TRBJ1-5; TRBD1 agrees at 7 bases. The V gene end was trimmed by 5 bases and the J gene end by 4 bases; junction bases not matched to a gene: 8. The CDR3 length is 15 residues. Germline values: CDR1 SGHTA, CDR2 FQGNSA. CDR3 sequence reads: CASSPGQVGNQPQHF. The CDR3 DNA sequence: TGTGCCAGCAGCCCCGGACAGGTTGGGAATCAGCCCCAGCATTTT.

The chain has TRBV27 and TRBJ2-5; 11 bases align to TRBD2. J gave up 2 bases and V 7 bases, and 9 bases lay outside the gene matches. The germline V gene encodes CDR1 MNHEY and CDR2 SMNVEV (reference sequence). The CDR3 length is 16 residues. The CDR3 nucleotides are TGTGCCAGCAACCCCCTTAGCGGGGGGGCTCAAGAGACCCAGTACTTC. This translates into CASNPLSGGAQETQYF.

A few counts support this clonotype. The CDR3 sequence is CAWSAGTGTYEQYF. CDR3 nucleotide sequence: TGTGCCTGGAGTGCCGGGACAGGGACCTACGAGCAGTACTTC. The chain uses TRBV30 and TRBJ2-7; the match to TRBD1 covers 9 bases. This CDR3 spans 14 amino acids. V lost 1 base and J lost 2; bases outside the gene matches: 3. CDR1 is GTSNPN and CDR2 is SVGIG in the germline V gene (reference sequence).

The CDR3 nucleotides are TGTGCCAGCAGCTTAGAGGAAGAATACTACGAGCAGTACTTC. Translating gives CASSLEEEYYEQYF. The chain links TRBV7-9 to TRBJ2-7; D ambiguous. Germline assignment: CDR1 SEHNR and CDR2 FQNEAQ (reference sequence). V was clipped by 1 base and J by 3 bases, with 10 bases between them. The CDR3 sequence is 14 residues long.

The chain uses TRBV6-5 and TRBJ2-2; possible D gene TRBD1, 7 bases. The CDR3 contains 15 residues. Germline assignment: CDR1 MNHEY and CDR2 SVGAGI. V dropped 6 bases and J dropped 4 bases, with 15 bases sitting between them. CDR3 nucleotide sequence: TGTGCCAGCAGGGGGGGACAGACGGGCACCGGGGAGCTGTTTTTT. This codes for CASRGGQTGTGELFF.

In its sample, this clonotype was seen a few times. The chain links TRBV6-5 to TRBJ2-5; D unclear. The CDR3 loop spans 12 amino acids. Germline CDR1 MNHEY, CDR2 SVGAGI. V dropped 2 bases and J dropped 1 base, with 2 bases sitting between them. This CDR3 reads CASSYSQETQYF. CDR3 DNA sequence: TGTGCCAGCAGTTACAGCCAAGAGACCCAGTACTTC.

The gene calls are TRBV14 and TRBJ1-2, with 9 positions matching TRBD1. Germline V gene sequence: CDR1 SGHDN, CDR2 FVKESK. The ends lost 4 bases at V and 5 bases at J; junction bases unmatched: 5. CDR3 length equals 14 residues. The CDR3 here is CASSPLGQGYGYTF. CDR3 bases: TGTGCCAGCAGCCCTCTGGGACAGGGATATGGCTACACCTTC.

V usage is TRBV7-3 and J usage is TRBJ1-3; the match to TRBD1 covers 7 bases. The J segment lost 2 bases and the V segment lost 0 bases, leaving 1 base of the junction unmatched. Germline V gene data show CDR1 as SGHTA and CDR2 as FQGTGA. CDR3 length: 15 amino acids. The CDR3, as DNA: TGTGCCAGCAGCTTAACCGGGACAGCTGGAAACACCATATATTTT. Translation gives CASSLTGTAGNTIYF.

The V call is TRBV7-2, the J call TRBJ2-1; 8 positions agree with TRBD1. The V segment lost 5 bases and the J segment 0 bases; nucleotides outside the gene matches: 6. The CDR3 runs to 16 residues. Germline lookup yields CDR1 SGHTA and CDR2 FQGNSA. This chain's CDR3 is CASSPRTGSSYNEQFF. The DNA of the CDR3 is TGTGCCAGCAGCCCCCGGACAGGGAGCTCCTACAATGAGCAGTTCTTC.

CDR3 sequence reads: CASSSATSTDTQYF. The DNA for the CDR3 is TGTGCCAGCAGTTCTGCGACTAGCACAGATACGCAGTATTTT. The gene calls are TRBV6-6 and TRBJ2-3; D uncertain. Trimming pared 4 bases from V and 0 bases from J, leaving 8 bases between. There are 14 residues in the CDR3. The germline V gene has CDR1 MNHNY and CDR2 SVGAGI (reference sequence).

This clonotype was observed once. V is TRBV28 and J is TRBJ2-5, with 7 positions matching TRBD2. CDR1 and CDR2 from the germline V gene are MDHEN and SYDVKM. The trim removed 5 bases at V and 0 bases at J, leaving 3 bases unmatched. CDR3 length equals 14 residues. The CDR3: CASSPLADQETQYF. Here the CDR3 DNA reads TGTGCCAGCAGTCCTCTAGCGGACCAAGAGACCCAGTACTTC.

This clonotype was seen a handful of times. The CDR3 reads CASSPSQNTGELFF. The DNA for the CDR3 is TGTGCCAGCAGCCCCTCACAGAACACCGGGGAGCTGTTTTTT. V and J are TRBV9 and TRBJ2-2; D remains unclear. The CDR3 runs 14 residues. V was clipped by 4 bases and J by 1 base, with 8 bases between them. Germline loops: CDR1 SGDLS, CDR2 YYNGEE.

The chain has TRBV13 and TRBJ1-2, with D tentatively TRBD1 (5 bases). The CDR3 length is 13 residues. Trimming cost V 5 bases and J 4 bases, with 11 bases left between them. CDR1 and CDR2 (germline): PRHDT, FYEKMQ (reference sequence). CDR3 region: CASSPGTSYGYTF. The CDR3 region has the DNA TGTGCCAGCAGCCCAGGGACGAGCTATGGCTACACCTTC.

This clonotype was observed a few times. The chain joins TRBV18 to TRBJ2-2; D is ambiguous. The ends were cut back, 6 bases at V and 2 bases at J, with 13 bases in the middle. The CDR3 runs 15 residues. Germline assignment: CDR1 KGHSH and CDR2 LQKENI. CDR3 bases: TGTGCCAGCTCCCGTGACTGGTCCAACACCGGGGAGCTGTTTTTT. Translating gives CASSRDWSNTGELFF.

This chain links TRBV4-2 with TRBJ2-1; D ambiguous. Germline CDR1 is LGHNA and CDR2 is YNFKEQ. This CDR3 has 14 amino acids. V lost 2 bases to trimming and J lost 5 bases, with 10 bases between them. CDR3 protein: CASSQFLGNNEQFF. In DNA, the CDR3 is TGTGCCAGCAGCCAATTCTTGGGTAACAATGAGCAGTTCTTC.

The chain couples TRBV6-2 or TRBV6-3 to TRBJ1-1; D unresolved. Germline lookup yields CDR1 MNHEY and CDR2 SVGEGT. This CDR3 has 13 residues. V was trimmed by 4 bases and J by 4 bases, leaving 10 bases between them. The CDR3 DNA reads TGTGCCAGCAGTTTTTCCTGGGGCACTGAAGCTTTCTTT. It yields the protein CASSFSWGTEAFF.

The chain is built from TRBV7-2 and TRBJ1-2; 8 bases agree with TRBD1. The CDR3 is made up of 15 amino acids. From germline, CDR1 is SGHTA and CDR2 FQGNSA. V dropped 4 bases and J dropped 4; count of bases not matched to a gene: 8. This CDR3 reads CASSSRGQGGYGYTF. In DNA form, the CDR3 reads TGTGCCAGCAGCTCCCGAGGACAGGGCGGCTATGGCTACACCTTC.

This clonotype occurred a few times. This chain joins TRBV5-1 and TRBJ2-2; 9 nucleotides line up with TRBD2. The ends lost 3 bases at V and 5 bases at J; junction bases unmatched: 8. The CDR3 contains 16 residues. CDR1 is SGHRS, CDR2 YFSETQ, per germline. In DNA form, the CDR3 reads TGCGCCAGCAGCTCAGGTGCTAGCGGGAAAACCGGGGAGCTGTTTTTT. This sequence encodes CASSSGASGKTGELFF. Complete variable domain (other parts from reference TRBV5-1 and TRBJ2-2): KAGVTQTPRYLIKTRGQQVTLSCSPISGHRSVSWYQQTPGQGLQFLFEYFSETQRNKGNFPGRFSGRQFSNSRSEMNVSTLELGDSALYLCASSSGASGKTGELFFGEGSRLTVL.

This clonotype was seen more than once but under ten times. V gene TRBV11-3 combines with J gene TRBJ2-7, with D unresolved. The CDR3 contains 14 residues. Germline V gene data show CDR1 as SGHNT and CDR2 as YENEEA. The ends were cut back, 0 bases at V and 2 bases at J, with 8 bases in the middle. CDR3 sequence (DNA): TGTGCCAGCAGCTTAGATGGCAGTCCCTACGAGCAGTACTTC. It encodes CASSLDGSPYEQYF.

This CDR3 is CASSTTGGHTGELFF. CDR3 nucleotide sequence: TGCGCCAGCAGCACCACAGGGGGCCACACCGGGGAGCTGTTTTTT. This rearrangement joins TRBV5-1 to TRBJ2-2; TRBD1 matches at 9 bases. CDR3 length: 15 amino acids. Unmatched junction bases numbered 4, after V lost 4 bases and J lost 3 bases. Germline-derived CDR1 and CDR2 are SGHRS and YFSETQ.

This clonotype turned up a few times. This sequence joins TRBV7-8 and TRBJ1-1; no clear D gene. Germline CDR1 and CDR2: SGHVS and FQNEAQ. Trimming took off 4 bases at V and 1 base at J, with 10 bases between the two ends. The CDR3 is 14 amino acids. The CDR3 sequence: CASSYRRGNTEAFF. CDR3 coding DNA: TGTGCCAGCAGCTACCGGCGAGGGAACACTGAAGCTTTCTTT.

The V call is TRBV6-6, the J call TRBJ1-3; D call uncertain. V dropped 8 bases and J dropped 4 bases, with 18 bases sitting between them. The CDR3 is made up of 15 amino acids. CDR1 is MNHNY and CDR2 is SVGAGI in the germline V gene (reference sequence). The CDR3 bases are TGTGCCAGCCTGGGCCTCCAGGAGTACGGAAACACCATATATTTT. Its translation is CASLGLQEYGNTIYF.

The CDR3: CASSLQGANYGYTF. CDR3 DNA sequence: TGTGCCAGCAGCCTACAGGGGGCGAACTATGGCTACACCTTC. The V call is TRBV7-9, the J call TRBJ1-2, with 9 nucleotides matching TRBD1. This CDR3 has 14 residues. Germline V lookup: CDR1 SEHNR, CDR2 FQNEAQ (reference sequence). After removal of 5 bases from V and 2 bases from J, the junction contained 3 bases not matched to a gene.

The V gene is TRBV4-2, the J gene TRBJ2-1; 8 bases align to TRBD2. V lost 5 bases, J lost 7 bases, and 10 bases stayed unmatched. This CDR3 has 15 residues. CDR1 LGHNA and CDR2 YNFKEQ come from the germline V gene. CDR3 sequence reads: CASSNQPGGANEQFF. As DNA, the CDR3 is TGTGCCAGCAGCAACCAACCCGGGGGGGCAAATGAGCAGTTCTTC.

The rearrangement links TRBV29-1 to TRBJ2-5; TRBD2 aligns across 10 bases. The CDR3 consists of 15 residues. The ends lost 4 bases at V and 2 bases at J; junction bases unmatched: 7. Germline CDR1 is SQVTM and CDR2 is ANQGSEA. The CDR3 protein is CSVASGGEDQETQYF. CDR3 DNA sequence: TGCAGCGTTGCTAGCGGGGGAGAGGATCAAGAGACCCAGTACTTC.

This clonotype turned up a few times. The rearrangement links TRBV6-5 to TRBJ1-1; a weak D match, TRBD1 (5 bases). Germline CDR1 reads MNHEY; CDR2 reads SVGAGI. This CDR3 region has 14 residues. Between the trimmed V and J ends, which lost 5 bases and 4 bases, there was a span of 14 bases. The DNA for the CDR3 is TGTGCCAGCAGTCACCAGGAAGGGGCCACTGAAGCTTTCTTT. Translated, it gives CASSHQEGATEAFF.

This sequence joins TRBV2 and TRBJ2-7; 9 bases agree with TRBD1. This CDR3 is built from 16 residues. The trim removed 4 bases at V and 2 bases at J, leaving 9 bases unmatched. Per germline, CDR1 SNHLY and CDR2 FYNNEI. This CDR3 is CASSGQGGQGTYEQYF. The DNA of the CDR3 is TGTGCCAGCAGTGGACAGGGCGGACAGGGGACCTACGAGCAGTACTTC.